The 21 T cell receptor beta chains given below trace back to one sample, sequenced in a study of cytomegalovirus exposure and HLA in healthy donors. Primers: 60 Vbeta forward and 13 Jbeta reverse. Profiled with immunoSEQ multiplex PCR; TCRdb holds only in-frame clones, not every one. The data hold 100,000 to 150,000 clones, with approximately 78% observed a single time. Source material: PBMCs. These receptors originate from a man aged 30-40 years in good health and CMV-seropositive.

The genes are TRBV4-1 and TRBJ1-2; 8 bases match TRBD1. This CDR3 is 17 amino acids long. J lost 3 bases, V lost 4 bases, and 13 bases had no gene match. The V gene's germline CDR1 is MGHRA and CDR2 YSYEKL. The CDR3 region is CASSPRTTGERDYGYTF. The CDR3 nucleotides read TGCGCCAGCAGCCCTAGGACGACAGGGGAGCGGGACTATGGCTACACCTTC.

The gene calls are TRBV30 and TRBJ2-7, with TRBD2 matching 8 bases. CDR3 length: 14 amino acids. Germline-derived CDR1 and CDR2 are GTSNPN and SVGIG (reference sequence). Germline trimming cut 2 bases from V and 4 bases from J; bases unmatched to any gene: 7. Here the CDR3 reads CAWSPVAGGYEQYF. The CDR3 bases are TGTGCCTGGAGTCCGGTGGCGGGAGGATACGAGCAGTACTTC.

This clone has a count of ten or more. V is TRBV13 and J is TRBJ2-6; D is uncertain. Trimming left V 6 bases short and J 0 bases short, with 9 bases between. This CDR3 has 15 residues. CDR1 is PRHDT and CDR2 is FYEKMQ in the germline V gene (reference sequence). This chain's CDR3 is CASSSSFSGANVLTF. The CDR3 region has the DNA TGTGCCAGCAGTTCCAGTTTCTCTGGGGCCAACGTCCTGACTTTC.

This clone occurred a few times. The J gene is TRBJ1-2, the V gene TRBV4-3; D is ambiguous. The CDR3 extends over 15 amino acids. The germline V and J ends were trimmed by 0 bases and 3 bases, with 11 bases remaining between them. The germline V gene encodes CDR1 LGHNA and CDR2 YSLEER. Written as DNA, the CDR3 is TGCGCCAGCAGCCAAGAGCAGAGGGCCGACTATGGCTACACCTTC. This gives the protein CASSQEQRADYGYTF.

The J gene is TRBJ2-5, the V gene TRBV23-1, with a tentative D call TRBD2 (6 bases). TRBV23-1 is designated an ORF whose function remains uncertain. The CDR3 contains 11 residues. The ends were cut back, 6 bases at V and 5 bases at J, with 7 bases in the middle. The CDR3 region is CASRGRETQYF. The CDR3, as DNA: TGCGCCAGCAGGGGGAGGGAGACCCAGTACTTC.

The chain couples TRBV4-1 to TRBJ1-1, with D unclear. Germline CDR1 is MGHRA and CDR2 is YSYEKL. The CDR3 contains 13 residues. V lost 0 bases, J lost 1 base, and 3 bases lay in between. CDR3 coding DNA: TGCGCCAGCAGCCAAGACGGGAACACTGAAGCTTTCTTT. Protein: CASSQDGNTEAFF.

The chain carries TRBV7-6 and TRBJ1-4, with D tentatively TRBD1 (5 bases). The CDR3 runs to 15 residues. V lost 5 bases and J 7 bases, leaving 17 bases between the germline ends. CDR1 SGHVS and CDR2 FNYEAQ come from the germline V gene. CDR3 loop: CASSGRAGEGEKLFF. The CDR3 nucleotides are TGTGCCAGCAGCGGAAGGGCGGGGGAGGGTGAAAAACTGTTTTTT.

This clone was counted once. V and J are TRBV9 and TRBJ2-1; 7 positions agree with TRBD1. The CDR3 contains 15 residues. J gave up 4 bases and V 4 bases, and 8 bases lay outside the gene matches. Germline V gives CDR1 SGDLS, CDR2 YYNGEE. The CDR3 coding sequence is TGTGCCAGCAGCCCCCTGGTGGGACAGTACAATGAGCAGTTCTTC. It specifies CASSPLVGQYNEQFF.

This clone was counted only a few times. The chain combines TRBV30 with TRBJ2-1; D is perhaps TRBD2 (7 bases). The V end was cut by 0 bases, the J end by 10 bases, with 19 bases between. The CDR3 sequence is 15 residues long. Germline CDR1 reads GTSNPN; CDR2 reads SVGIG (reference sequence). Here the CDR3 reads CAWSVSWHRGGEQFF. The CDR3 DNA reads as TGTGCCTGGAGTGTTTCCTGGCATAGGGGGGGAGAGCAGTTCTTC.

CDR3 DNA: TGTGCCACCGGCGGGGGCTACGAGCAGTACTTC. It yields the protein CATGGGYEQYF. The chain couples TRBV10-3 to TRBJ2-7; 7 bases line up with TRBD2. J was trimmed by 3 bases and V by 10 bases; bases with no gene match: 3. The CDR3 runs to 11 residues. Germline-derived CDR1 and CDR2 are ENHRY and SYGVKD.

This sequence joins TRBV4-2 and TRBJ2-7, with TRBD1 matching 12 bases. V gave up 1 base and J gave up 4 bases; unmatched junction bases: 2. The CDR3 is 15 residues long. In germline, CDR1 is LGHNA, CDR2 YNFKEQ. For the CDR3, the DNA is TGTGCCAGCAGCCAAGGGGGACAGGGGGCTTACGAGCAGTACTTC. This translates into CASSQGGQGAYEQYF.

This clone showed up just a few times. The rearrangement links TRBV28 to TRBJ2-6; no definite D call. The germline gives CDR1 MDHEN, CDR2 SYDVKM. V lost 4 bases and J 7 bases, leaving 8 bases between the germline ends. The CDR3 has 13 residues. The CDR3 DNA reads TGTGCCAGCAGTTCCCGGAGAGCCAACGTCCTGACTTTC. Amino acids: CASSSRRANVLTF.

The chain links TRBV15 to TRBJ1-1, with D maybe TRBD1 (5 bases). The V end was cut by 0 bases, the J end by 3 bases, with 8 bases between. The CDR3 has 14 amino acids. The germline gives CDR1 LNHNV, CDR2 YYDKDF (reference sequence). CDR3 sequence: CATSRETGDTEAFF. CDR3 coding DNA: TGTGCCACCAGCAGAGAAACAGGTGACACTGAAGCTTTCTTT.

CDR3 in amino acids: CASSLAGGGGYGYTF. The CDR3 DNA reads TGCGCCAGCAGCTTGGCCGGGGGAGGGGGCTATGGCTACACCTTC. This chain links TRBV5-1 with TRBJ1-2; possibly TRBD1 for D (6 bases). Germline CDR1 and CDR2: SGHRS and YFSETQ. The CDR3 runs to 15 residues. V lost 0 bases, J lost 4 bases, and 13 bases lay in between.

The J gene is TRBJ1-2, the V gene TRBV4-3; 8 bases fit TRBD1. CDR1 is LGHNA and CDR2 is YSLEER in the germline V gene. This CDR3 contains 13 residues. The junction had 6 bases not matched to a gene; V was cut back by 4 bases and J by 8 bases. CDR3 in DNA: TGCGCCAGCAGCCTAGGACAGGGTGGGGGCTACACCTTC. This translates into CASSLGQGGGYTF.

CDR3: CASSLQGSYNEQFF. In DNA form, the CDR3 reads TGTGCCAGCAGCCTACAGGGGTCCTACAATGAGCAGTTCTTC. This chain connects TRBV6-5 to TRBJ2-1; the match to TRBD1 covers 7 bases. V gave up 6 bases and J gave up 1 base; unmatched junction bases: 3. CDR3 length: 14 amino acids. Germline V gene sequence: CDR1 MNHEY, CDR2 SVGAGI.

V usage is TRBV29-1 and J usage is TRBJ2-3; 11 bases match TRBD2. Germline V gene data show CDR1 as SQVTM and CDR2 as ANQGSEA. V lost 4 bases to trimming and J lost 4 bases; unmatched junction nucleotides: 4. The CDR3 extends over 14 amino acids. The CDR3 DNA reads TGCAGCGTTGTGACTAGCGGGACCCCAGATACGCAGTATTTT. This translates into CSVVTSGTPDTQYF.

This clone showed up just a few times. The chain recombines TRBV7-9 with TRBJ1-1, with D uncertain. CDR1 and CDR2 (germline): SEHNR, FQNEAQ (reference sequence). The CDR3 runs to 13 residues. Trimming removed 0 bases at V and 1 base at J, with 3 bases between. The chain's CDR3 is CASSLARNTEAFF. The CDR3 bases are TGTGCCAGCAGCTTAGCGAGGAACACTGAAGCTTTCTTT.

This rearrangement joins TRBV9 to TRBJ2-7; 10 nucleotides match TRBD2. After removal of 1 base from V and 5 bases from J, the junction contained 12 bases not matched to a gene. The germline gives CDR1 SGDLS, CDR2 YYNGEE. The CDR3 spans 17 residues. CDR3 loop: CASSVTPGTSARDEQYF. In DNA form, the CDR3 reads TGTGCCAGCAGCGTAACTCCCGGGACTAGCGCTCGGGACGAGCAGTACTTC. The full variable domain, rest sourced from reference TRBV9 and TRBJ2-7, is DSGVTQTPKHLITATGQRVTLRCSPRSGDLSVYWYQQSLDQGLQFLIQYYNGEERAKGNILERFSAQQFPDLHSELNLSSLELGDSALYFCASSVTPGTSARDEQYFGPGTRLTVT.

The rearrangement links TRBV9 to TRBJ1-3, with TRBD1 identical over 9 bases. The length of the CDR3 is 15 residues. Trimming cost V 4 bases and J 0 bases; bases outside gene matches: 2. The germline CDR1 and CDR2 sequences are SGDLS and YYNGEE. In DNA, the CDR3 is TGTGCCAGCAGCTTGACAGGGGGCTCTGGAAACACCATATATTTT. It translates to CASSLTGGSGNTIYF.

About this clone: This sample also contains other DNA sequences that code for the same CDR3. The genes are TRBV6-5 and TRBJ2-5; 7 bases match TRBD2. The CDR3 covers 13 residues. The germline V gene encodes CDR1 MNHEY and CDR2 SVGAGI. V shed 2 bases and J 5 bases; nucleotides not matched to a gene: 2. CDR3 in amino acids: CASSYGREETQYF. Here the CDR3 DNA reads TGTGCCAGCAGTTACGGGCGGGAGGAGACCCAGTACTTC.